These 16 T cell receptor beta chains originate from one sample sequenced in a study of cytomegalovirus exposure and HLA in healthy donors. The PCR was carried out with 60 Vbeta primers and 13 Jbeta primers. Assay used: immunoSEQ multiplex PCR; TCRdb lists only in-frame clones, some missing. The sample consists of 93,000 or so clones, approximately 66% of them appearing once. The sequencing input was PBMCs. These receptors originate from a woman aged 50 to 60 in good health and CMV-seronegative.

This clone has just a few counts. The chain carries TRBV9 and TRBJ2-1, with 11 bases that match TRBD2. The CDR3 runs 19 residues. CDR1 is SGDLS and CDR2 is YYNGEE in the germline V gene. The trim removed 4 bases at V and 3 bases at J, leaving 15 bases unmatched. This CDR3 is CASSPRWASGRRIYNEQFF. The DNA of the CDR3 is TGTGCCAGCAGCCCCCGGTGGGCTAGCGGGAGGAGGATCTACAATGAGCAGTTCTTC.

The DNA for the CDR3 is TGTGCCAGCAGCTTAGCGGGGCCGGGGGGCAATCAGCCCCAGCATTTT. Translation gives CASSLAGPGGNQPQHF. The chain recombines TRBV7-9 with TRBJ1-5; D perhaps matches TRBD1 (5 bases). V lost 0 bases, J lost 2 bases, and 11 bases lay in between. The CDR3 contains 16 residues. The germline CDR1 and CDR2 sequences are SEHNR and FQNEAQ (reference sequence).

This clone was picked up a small number of times. This chain uses TRBV4-1 with TRBJ1-1, with a weak D call TRBD1 (5 bases). Germline V gives CDR1 MGHRA, CDR2 YSYEKL. Trimming removed 2 bases at V and 11 bases at J, with 15 bases between. This CDR3 has 13 residues. The CDR3 is CASSQSQGNEAFF. The CDR3 nucleotides are TGCGCCAGCAGCCAAAGTCAGGGAAATGAGGCTTTCTTT.

The genes are TRBV6-6 and TRBJ1-1; no reliable D call. Deletions cut 10 bases from V and 0 bases from J, with 3 bases between. The CDR3 extends over 10 amino acids. CDR1 and CDR2 from the germline V gene are MNHNY and SVGAGI (reference sequence). CDR3: CATMNTEAFF. CDR3 DNA sequence: TGTGCCACCATGAACACTGAAGCTTTCTTT.

This clone was observed a single time. The chain uses TRBV4-2 and TRBJ2-2; 9 nucleotides match TRBD1. The CDR3 runs 16 residues. Germline V gene lookup returns CDR1 LGHNA and CDR2 YNFKEQ. V gave up 1 base and J gave up 4 bases; unmatched junction bases: 4. The CDR3 spells CASSQATGGITGELFF. Here the CDR3 DNA reads TGTGCCAGCAGCCAAGCGACAGGGGGAATCACCGGGGAGCTGTTTTTT.

The DNA of the CDR3 is TGTGCCAGCAGCTTGGGGCAGGGGTTTCAGGAAAAACTGTTTTTT. Protein: CASSLGQGFQEKLFF. The chain employs TRBV5-5 and TRBJ1-4, with a weak D call TRBD1 (6 bases). CDR1 SGHKS and CDR2 YYEKEE come from the germline V gene (reference sequence). The CDR3 has 15 residues. Trimming left V 0 bases short and J 8 bases short, with 14 bases between.

This clone has a handful of counts. This sequence joins TRBV27 and TRBJ1-2; D may be TRBD1 (6 bases). CDR1 and CDR2 from the germline V gene are MNHEY and SMNVEV (reference sequence). V was pared by 7 bases and J by 3 bases, with 12 bases between. The CDR3 spans 13 residues. CDR3 region: CASKDSQYYGYTF. As DNA, the CDR3 is TGTGCCAGCAAGGACAGCCAGTACTATGGCTACACCTTC.

This clone was observed a handful of times. The CDR3 loop is CASMSSTTLETQYF. The CDR3 DNA reads as TGTGCCAGCATGTCTAGCACGACCCTGGAGACCCAGTACTTC. V usage is TRBV6-5 and J usage is TRBJ2-5; tentative D call: TRBD2 (5 bases). Germline-derived CDR1 and CDR2 are MNHEY and SVGAGI. Deletions cut 7 bases from V and 5 bases from J, with 17 bases between. CDR3 size: 14 residues.

The V and J genes are TRBV30 and TRBJ2-1; D remains ambiguous. V shed 2 bases and J shed 10 bases, with 12 bases lying between them. This CDR3 region has 12 residues. Per germline, CDR1 GTSNPN and CDR2 SVGIG (reference sequence). In DNA, the CDR3 is TGTGCCTGGAGTAACCTAGGATACGAGCAGTTCTTC. It is translated as CAWSNLGYEQFF.

The CDR3 nucleotides read TGTGCCAGCAGCCCCACCACAGGGTCACAGACCCAGTACTTC. This translates into CASSPTTGSQTQYF. V and J are TRBV7-9 and TRBJ2-5, with D possibly TRBD1 on 6 matching bases. Between the trimmed V and J ends, which lost 5 bases and 6 bases, there was a span of 16 bases. This CDR3 spans 14 amino acids. CDR1 is SEHNR and CDR2 is FQNEAQ in the germline V gene (reference sequence).

This clone was counted a few times. J is TRBJ1-1 and V is TRBV19; TRBD1 might be the D (6 bases). The CDR3 spans 16 residues. V was trimmed by 4 bases and J by 8 bases, leaving 23 bases between them. The germline V gene encodes CDR1 LNHDA and CDR2 SQIVND (reference sequence). The CDR3 is CASSRGGARTLEEAFF. CDR3 DNA sequence: TGTGCCAGTAGTAGGGGGGGGGCCCGTACTTTGGAGGAAGCTTTCTTT.

This clone was found a few times. The chain joins TRBV11-2 to TRBJ2-1, with 11 bases lining up with TRBD2. The CDR3 length is 17 residues. Germline-derived CDR1 and CDR2 are SGHAT and FQNNGV. J lost 8 bases, V lost 1 base, and 10 bases had no gene match. The CDR3 is CASSLGVAGGHIDEQFF. In DNA form, the CDR3 reads TGTGCCAGCAGCTTAGGGGTAGCGGGGGGGCATATCGATGAGCAGTTCTTC.

The CDR3 spells CASKRAGTDTQYF. CDR3 bases: TGTGCCAGTAAGAGGGCGGGCACAGATACGCAGTATTTT. V is TRBV19 and J is TRBJ2-3; the D gene is possibly TRBD2 (5 bases). Germline CDR1 is LNHDA and CDR2 is SQIVND (reference sequence). CDR3 length equals 13 residues. Trimming cost V 7 bases and J 1 base, with 9 bases left between them. The variable domain in full, with the rest retrieved from reference TRBV19 and TRBJ2-3, is DGGITQSPKYLFRKEGQNVTLSCEQNLNHDAMYWYRQDPGQGLRLIYYSQIVNDFQKGDIAEGYSVSREKKESFPLTVTSAQKNPTAFYLCASKRAGTDTQYFGPGTRLTVL.

Of note for this clone: A junction boundary mismatches the germline segment, possibly from a read error. Other nucleotide sequences from this sample produce the same CDR3. The chain couples TRBV20-1 to TRBJ2-5; D gene unclear. Germline V gene sequence: CDR1 DFQATT, CDR2 SNEGSKA (reference sequence). The CDR3 has 10 residues. The CDR3 nucleotides are TGCAGTGCAACAGAAGAAACCCAGTACTTC. Residues: CSATEETQYF.

This clone was detected a few times. The chain joins TRBV6-1 to TRBJ2-7; a possible D gene is TRBD1 (5 bases). V lost 2 bases to trimming and J lost 5 bases, with 10 bases between them. CDR3 length equals 13 residues. CDR1 is MNHNS, CDR2 SASEGT, per germline. The CDR3 DNA follows: TGTGCCAGCAGTGAAAGGGGCAGGGACGAGCAGTACTTC. As protein: CASSERGRDEQYF.

The chain employs TRBV4-3 and TRBJ2-5, with 9 bases that match TRBD2. The CDR3 has 18 amino acids. In germline, CDR1 is LGHNA, CDR2 YSLEER. The V gene end was trimmed by 0 bases and the J gene end by 2 bases; junction bases not matched to a gene: 10. The DNA of the CDR3 is TGCGCCAGCAGCCAAGATTTCCCCTTAGCGGGAGAACAAGAGACCCAGTACTTC. Amino acids: CASSQDFPLAGEQETQYF.